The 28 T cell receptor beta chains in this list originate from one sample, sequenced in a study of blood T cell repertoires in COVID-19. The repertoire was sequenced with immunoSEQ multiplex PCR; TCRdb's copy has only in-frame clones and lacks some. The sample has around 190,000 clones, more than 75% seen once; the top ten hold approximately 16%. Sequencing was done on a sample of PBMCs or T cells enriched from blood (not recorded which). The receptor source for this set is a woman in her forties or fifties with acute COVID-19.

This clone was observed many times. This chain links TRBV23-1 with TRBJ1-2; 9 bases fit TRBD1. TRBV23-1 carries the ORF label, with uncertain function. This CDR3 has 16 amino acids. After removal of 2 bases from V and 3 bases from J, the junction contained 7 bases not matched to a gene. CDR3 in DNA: TGCGCCAGCAGTCAAGGGACAGGGTGGATGGACTATGGCTACACCTTC. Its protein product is CASSQGTGWMDYGYTF.

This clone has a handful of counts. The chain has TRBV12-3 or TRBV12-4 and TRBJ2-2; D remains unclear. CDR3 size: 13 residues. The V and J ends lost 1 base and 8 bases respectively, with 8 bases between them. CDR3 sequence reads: CASSLVLAGELFF. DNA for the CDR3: TGTGCCAGCAGTTTAGTCTTGGCAGGGGAGCTGTTTTTT.

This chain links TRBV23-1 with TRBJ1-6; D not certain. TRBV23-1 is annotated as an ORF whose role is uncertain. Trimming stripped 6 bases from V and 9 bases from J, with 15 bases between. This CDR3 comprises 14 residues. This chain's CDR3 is CASSVEPCGSPLHF. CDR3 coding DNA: TGCGCCAGCAGCGTGGAGCCGTGTGGTTCACCCCTCCACTTT.

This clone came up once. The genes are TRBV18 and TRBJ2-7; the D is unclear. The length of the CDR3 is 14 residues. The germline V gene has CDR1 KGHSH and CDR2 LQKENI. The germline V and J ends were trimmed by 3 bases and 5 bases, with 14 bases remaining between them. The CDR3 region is CASSPARSLDEQYV. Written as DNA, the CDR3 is TGTGCCAGCTCACCGGCCCGCTCGTTGGACGAGCAGTACGTC.

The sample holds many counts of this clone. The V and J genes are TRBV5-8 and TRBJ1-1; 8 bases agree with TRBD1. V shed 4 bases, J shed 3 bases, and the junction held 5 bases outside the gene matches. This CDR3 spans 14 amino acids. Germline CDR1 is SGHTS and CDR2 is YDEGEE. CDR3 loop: CASSRTGLHTEAFF. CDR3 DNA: TGTGCCAGCAGCCGGACAGGGTTGCACACTGAAGCTTTCTTT. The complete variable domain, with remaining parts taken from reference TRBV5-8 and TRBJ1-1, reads EAGVTQSPTHLIKTRGQQATLRCSPISGHTSVYWYQQALGLGLQFLLWYDEGEERNRGNFPPRFSGRQFPNYSSELNVNALELEDSALYLCASSRTGLHTEAFFGQGTRLTVV.

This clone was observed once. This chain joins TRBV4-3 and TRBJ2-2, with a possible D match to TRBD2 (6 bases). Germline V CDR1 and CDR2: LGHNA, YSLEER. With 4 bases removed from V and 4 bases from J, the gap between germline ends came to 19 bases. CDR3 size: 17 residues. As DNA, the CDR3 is TGCGCCAGCAGCCTCCTCTTAAGTTCGGAGGGCACCGGGGAGCTGTTTTTT. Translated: CASSLLLSSEGTGELFF.

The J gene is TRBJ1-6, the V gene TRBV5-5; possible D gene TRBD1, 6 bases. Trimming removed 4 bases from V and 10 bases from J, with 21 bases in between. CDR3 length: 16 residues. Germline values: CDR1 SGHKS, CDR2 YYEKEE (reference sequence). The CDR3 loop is CASSAGPQGRNSPLHF. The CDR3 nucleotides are TGTGCCAGCAGCGCCGGTCCCCAGGGGCGCAACTCACCCCTCCACTTT.

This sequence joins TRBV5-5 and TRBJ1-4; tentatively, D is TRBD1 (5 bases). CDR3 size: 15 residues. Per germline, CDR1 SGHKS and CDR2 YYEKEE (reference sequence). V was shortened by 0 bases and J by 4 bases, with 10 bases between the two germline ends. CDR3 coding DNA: TGTGCCAGCAGCTTGGTGGCAGGGCATAATGAAAAACTGTTTTTT. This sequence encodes CASSLVAGHNEKLFF.

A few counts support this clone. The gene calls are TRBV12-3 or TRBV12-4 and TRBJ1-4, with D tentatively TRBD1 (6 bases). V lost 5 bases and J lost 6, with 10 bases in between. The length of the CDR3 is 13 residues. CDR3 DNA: TGTGCCAGCAGTGAACAGGGTGATGAAAAACTGTTTTTT. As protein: CASSEQGDEKLFF.

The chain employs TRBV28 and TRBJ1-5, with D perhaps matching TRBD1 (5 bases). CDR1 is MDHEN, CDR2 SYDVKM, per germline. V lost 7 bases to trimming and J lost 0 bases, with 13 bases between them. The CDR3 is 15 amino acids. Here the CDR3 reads CASTIRQSSNQPQHF. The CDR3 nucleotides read TGTGCCAGCACGATCAGACAGTCTAGCAATCAGCCCCAGCATTTT.

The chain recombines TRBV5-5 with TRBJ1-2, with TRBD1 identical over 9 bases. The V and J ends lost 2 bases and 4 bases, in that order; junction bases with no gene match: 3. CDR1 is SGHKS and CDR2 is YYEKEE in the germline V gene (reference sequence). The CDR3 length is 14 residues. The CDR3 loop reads CASSFGTGSYGYTF. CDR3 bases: TGTGCCAGCAGCTTCGGGACAGGGAGCTATGGCTACACCTTC.

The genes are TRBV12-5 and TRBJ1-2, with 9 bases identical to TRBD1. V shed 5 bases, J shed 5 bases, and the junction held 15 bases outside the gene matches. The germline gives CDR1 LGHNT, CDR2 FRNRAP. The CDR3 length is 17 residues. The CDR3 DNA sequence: TGTGCTAGTGGTCCTACAGGGGGCTCTTTATCCCCATATGGCTACACCTTC. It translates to CASGPTGGSLSPYGYTF.

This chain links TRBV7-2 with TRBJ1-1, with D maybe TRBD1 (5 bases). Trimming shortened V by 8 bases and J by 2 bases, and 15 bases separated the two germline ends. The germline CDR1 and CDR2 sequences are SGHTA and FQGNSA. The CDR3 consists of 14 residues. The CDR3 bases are TGTGCCAGCGCCCGGGGGATTGAAAACACTGAAGCTTTCTTT. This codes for CASARGIENTEAFF.

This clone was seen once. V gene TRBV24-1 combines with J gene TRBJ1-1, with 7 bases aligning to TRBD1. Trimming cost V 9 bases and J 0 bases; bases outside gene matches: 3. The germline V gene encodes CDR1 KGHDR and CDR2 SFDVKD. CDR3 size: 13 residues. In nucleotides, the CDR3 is TGTGCCACCCGGGGACAGATGAACACTGAAGCTTTCTTT. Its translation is CATRGQMNTEAFF.

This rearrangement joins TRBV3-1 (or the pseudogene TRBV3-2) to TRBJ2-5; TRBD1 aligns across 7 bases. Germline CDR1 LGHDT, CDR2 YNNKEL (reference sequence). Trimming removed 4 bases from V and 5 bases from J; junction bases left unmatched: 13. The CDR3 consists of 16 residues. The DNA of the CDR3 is TGTGCCAGCAGCCCAAGAGGGGCGACAGGGCAGGAGACCCAGTACTTC. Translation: CASSPRGATGQETQYF.

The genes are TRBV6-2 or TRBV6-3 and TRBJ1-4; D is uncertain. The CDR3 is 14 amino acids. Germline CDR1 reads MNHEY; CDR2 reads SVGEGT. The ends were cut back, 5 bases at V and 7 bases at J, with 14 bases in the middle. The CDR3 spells CASSQEGIGEKLFF. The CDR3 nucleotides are TGTGCCAGCAGTCAGGAGGGTATCGGTGAAAAACTGTTTTTT.

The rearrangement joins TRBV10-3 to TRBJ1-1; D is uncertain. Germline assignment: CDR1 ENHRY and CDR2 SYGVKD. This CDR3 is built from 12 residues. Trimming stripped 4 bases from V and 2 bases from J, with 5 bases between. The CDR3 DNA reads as TGTGCCATCAGTGCAGTTAACACTGAAGCTTTCTTT. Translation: CAISAVNTEAFF.

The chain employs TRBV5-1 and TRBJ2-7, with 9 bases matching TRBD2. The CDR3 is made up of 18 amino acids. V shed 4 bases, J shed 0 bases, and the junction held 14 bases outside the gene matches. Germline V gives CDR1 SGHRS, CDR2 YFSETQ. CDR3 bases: TGCGCCAGCAGCACCCGTCCGGGACTAGCACCAAGCTCCTACGAGCAGTACGTC. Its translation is CASSTRPGLAPSSYEQYV.

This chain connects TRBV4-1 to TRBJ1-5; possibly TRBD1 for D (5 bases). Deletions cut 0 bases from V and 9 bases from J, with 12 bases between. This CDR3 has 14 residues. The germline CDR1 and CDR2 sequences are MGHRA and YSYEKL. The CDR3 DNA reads TGCGCCAGCAGCCAAGAAGAGGGGAGGAGGCCCCAGCATTTT. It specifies CASSQEEGRRPQHF.

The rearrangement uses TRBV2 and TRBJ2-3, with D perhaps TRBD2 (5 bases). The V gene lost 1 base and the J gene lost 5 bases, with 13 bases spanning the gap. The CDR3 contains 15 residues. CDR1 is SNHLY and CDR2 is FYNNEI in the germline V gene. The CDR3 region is CASSEGLGSIDTQYF. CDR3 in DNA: TGTGCCAGCAGTGAAGGTTTAGGGAGTATAGATACGCAGTATTTT.

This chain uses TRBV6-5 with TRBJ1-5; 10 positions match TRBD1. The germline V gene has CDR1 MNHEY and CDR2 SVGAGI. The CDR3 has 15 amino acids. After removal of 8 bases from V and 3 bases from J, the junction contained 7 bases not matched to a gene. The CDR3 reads CASGTGVISNQPQHF. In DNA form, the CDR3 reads TGTGCCAGCGGGACAGGGGTTATATCCAATCAGCCCCAGCATTTT.

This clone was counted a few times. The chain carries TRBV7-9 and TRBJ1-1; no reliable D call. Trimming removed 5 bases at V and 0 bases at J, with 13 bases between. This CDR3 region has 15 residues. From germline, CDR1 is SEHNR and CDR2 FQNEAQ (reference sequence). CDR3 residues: CASSPVGLMNTEAFF. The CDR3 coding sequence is TGTGCCAGCAGCCCGGTGGGCCTAATGAACACTGAAGCTTTCTTT.

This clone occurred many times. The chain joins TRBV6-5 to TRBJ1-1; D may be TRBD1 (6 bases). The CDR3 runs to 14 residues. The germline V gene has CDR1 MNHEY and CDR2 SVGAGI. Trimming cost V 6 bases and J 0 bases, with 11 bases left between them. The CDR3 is CASRTGSVNTEAFF. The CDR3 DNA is TGTGCCAGCAGAACAGGGAGCGTGAACACTGAAGCTTTCTTT.

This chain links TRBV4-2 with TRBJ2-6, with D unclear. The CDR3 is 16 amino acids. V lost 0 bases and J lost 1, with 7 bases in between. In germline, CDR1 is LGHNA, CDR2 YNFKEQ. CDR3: CASSQDLRSGANVLTF. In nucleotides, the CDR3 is TGTGCCAGCAGCCAAGATCTGAGGTCTGGGGCCAACGTCCTGACTTTC.

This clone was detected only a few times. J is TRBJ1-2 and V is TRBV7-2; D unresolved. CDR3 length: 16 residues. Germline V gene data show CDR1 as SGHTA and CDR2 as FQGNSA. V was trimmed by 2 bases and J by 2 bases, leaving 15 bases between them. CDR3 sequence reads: CASSLSSTEPNYGYTF. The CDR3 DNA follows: TGTGCCAGCAGCTTAAGTTCCACAGAACCGAACTATGGCTACACCTTC.

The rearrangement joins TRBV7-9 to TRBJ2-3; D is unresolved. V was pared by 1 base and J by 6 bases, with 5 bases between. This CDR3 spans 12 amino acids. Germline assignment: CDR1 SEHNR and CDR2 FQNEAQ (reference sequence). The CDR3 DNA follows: TGTGCCAGCAGCTTAGTACGGGATACGCAGTATTTT. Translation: CASSLVRDTQYF.

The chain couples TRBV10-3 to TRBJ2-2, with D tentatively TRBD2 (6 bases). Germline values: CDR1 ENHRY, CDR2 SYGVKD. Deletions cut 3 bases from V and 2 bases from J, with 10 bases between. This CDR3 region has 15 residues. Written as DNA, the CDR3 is TGTGCCATCAGTGAACCGGGACTCAACACCGGGGAGCTGTTTTTT. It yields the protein CAISEPGLNTGELFF.

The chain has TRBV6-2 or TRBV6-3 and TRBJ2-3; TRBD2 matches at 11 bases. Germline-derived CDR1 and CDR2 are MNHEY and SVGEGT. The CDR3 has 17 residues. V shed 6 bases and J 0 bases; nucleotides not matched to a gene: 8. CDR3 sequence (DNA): TGTGCCAGCAGCATGGGACTAGCGGTCTCTAGCACAGATACGCAGTATTTT. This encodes CASSMGLAVSSTDTQYF.